This passage covers 13 T cell receptor beta chains from one sample sequenced in a study of CD8 T cells in Susac syndrome. Random hexamers served to reverse transcribe roughly 0.45 to 1 ug RNA. TCRdb itself ran the immunoSEQ multiplex PCR reads through MiXCR, one entry per CDR3 protein. The top ten hold about 0.09% of the sample, which has approximately 160,000 distinct CDR3 sequences, approximately 93% seen once. Sequenced input: CD4+ T cells from PBMCs. Receptor source: a human donor with multiple sclerosis.

This chain uses TRBV6-5 with TRBJ2-3; D call uncertain. In germline, CDR1 is MNHEY, CDR2 SVGAGI. The V end was cut by 6 bases, the J end by 4 bases, with 11 bases between. CDR3 length: 13 amino acids. The CDR3: CASRLPLADTQYF. CDR3 DNA: TGTGCCAGCAGACTTCCTTTAGCAGATACGCAGTATTTT.

The chain joins TRBV5-1 to TRBJ1-2; D possibly corresponds to TRBD1 (5 bases). The germline V and J ends were trimmed by 0 bases and 1 base, with 10 bases remaining between them. The V gene's germline CDR1 is SGHRS and CDR2 YFSETQ. The CDR3 length is 15 residues. CDR3 bases: TGCGCCAGCAGCTTGGTTTCGGGGGGTAACTATGGCTACACCTTC. Translation: CASSLVSGGNYGYTF.

This chain connects TRBV6-1 to TRBJ2-2; the D gene could be TRBD1 or TRBD2 (5 bases each). CDR3 length: 16 amino acids. The V gene lost 6 bases and the J gene lost 3 bases, with 17 bases spanning the gap. Looked up from germline, CDR1 is MNHNS and CDR2 is SASEGT. The CDR3 coding sequence is TGTGCCAGCAGCCCCCTCGGGGCAGGCGACACCGGGGAGCTGTTTTTT. This codes for CASSPLGAGDTGELFF.

In its sample, this clonotype was seen once. The chain couples TRBV28 to TRBJ1-2; the D is unclear. Germline V gene lookup returns CDR1 MDHEN and CDR2 SYDVKM. Trimming took off 6 bases at V and 7 bases at J, with 15 bases between the two ends. The CDR3 runs 13 residues. The CDR3 is CASSPQAGVGYTF. The CDR3 coding sequence is TGTGCCAGCAGCCCTCAAGCCGGGGTTGGCTACACCTTC.

This sequence joins TRBV3-1 and TRBJ2-5; perhaps TRBD1 as D (6 bases). CDR1 LGHDT and CDR2 YNNKEL come from the germline V gene (reference sequence). The CDR3 totals 14 residues. V dropped 4 bases and J dropped 5 bases, with 14 bases sitting between them. The CDR3 reads CASSPQGTSETQYF. The CDR3 nucleotides read TGTGCCAGCAGCCCTCAGGGGACGTCGGAGACCCAGTACTTC.

The chain has TRBV30 and TRBJ1-4; 10 positions match TRBD1. The length of the CDR3 is 13 residues. V lost 5 bases and J lost 3; bases outside the gene matches: 0. Per the germline V gene, CDR1 is GTSNPN and CDR2 is SVGIG (reference sequence). The CDR3 is CAWDRGPNEKLFF. The CDR3 DNA sequence: TGTGCCTGGGACAGGGGGCCTAATGAAAAACTGTTTTTT. The whole variable domain, remainder taken from reference TRBV30 and TRBJ1-4, is SQTIHQWPATLVQPVGSPLSLECTVEGTSNPNLYWYRQAAGRGLQLLFYSVGIGQISSEVPQNLSASRPQDRQFILSSKKLLLSDSGFYLCAWDRGPNEKLFFGSGTQLSVL.

This sequence joins TRBV24-1 and TRBJ2-3; TRBD2 aligns across 11 bases. V trimming: 12 bases; J trimming: 8 bases; junction bases outside the gene matches: 9. CDR1 and CDR2 (germline): KGHDR, SFDVKD. The CDR3 extends over 13 amino acids. The CDR3 nucleotides are TGTGCCTCCGGGACTAGCGGTTCTGGTACGCAGTATTTT. It encodes CASGTSGSGTQYF.

This chain joins TRBV20-1 and TRBJ2-7; 8 nucleotides line up with TRBD2. Germline V gives CDR1 DFQATT, CDR2 SNEGSKA (reference sequence). Unmatched junction bases numbered 4, after V lost 4 bases and J lost 2 bases. This CDR3 region has 13 residues. The CDR3 is CSAKSGSAYEQYF. CDR3 nucleotides: TGCAGTGCTAAAAGCGGGAGCGCCTACGAGCAGTACTTC.

This chain joins TRBV29-1 and TRBJ2-7; D might be TRBD2 (6 bases). The CDR3 is made up of 12 amino acids. Trimming took off 6 bases at V and 0 bases at J, with 9 bases between the two ends. Per the germline V gene, CDR1 is SQVTM and CDR2 is ANQGSEA. CDR3 coding DNA: TGCAGCGTGGGCGGGAACTCCTACGAGCAGTACTTC. Translated, it gives CSVGGNSYEQYF.

This sequence joins TRBV3-1 and TRBJ1-2; D ambiguous. This CDR3 spans 13 amino acids. Deletions cut 5 bases from V and 3 bases from J, with 10 bases between. Germline V CDR1 and CDR2: LGHDT, YNNKEL (reference sequence). For the CDR3, the DNA is TGTGCCAGCAGCGTAGGGATTGACTATGGCTACACCTTC. Encoded protein: CASSVGIDYGYTF.

CDR3: CASSYYGQETQYF. The CDR3 bases are TGTGCCAGCAGTTATTACGGGCAAGAGACCCAGTACTTC. The chain is built from TRBV6-2 or TRBV6-3 and TRBJ2-5, with unresolved D. Trimming pared 3 bases from V and 2 bases from J, leaving 7 bases between. The CDR3 has 13 residues. The germline V gene encodes CDR1 MNHEY and CDR2 SVGEGT.

In this sample, this clonotype turned up once. CDR3 in DNA: TGTGCCAGCAGCAAGCGGGACGAGACCCAGTACTTC. Amino acid sequence: CASSKRDETQYF. The rearrangement uses TRBV7-6 and TRBJ2-5, with 7 bases identical to TRBD2. This CDR3 has 12 amino acids. V shed 5 bases, J shed 5 bases, and the junction held 2 bases outside the gene matches. The germline CDR1 and CDR2 sequences are SGHVS and FNYEAQ.

The chain combines TRBV28 with TRBJ1-5, with D uncertain. The CDR3 has 13 residues. V lost 3 bases to trimming and J lost 11 bases, with 14 bases between them. CDR1 and CDR2 from the germline V gene are MDHEN and SYDVKM. The CDR3 DNA follows: TGTGCCAGCAGTTTCCCCCGAAAGGTGGCCCAGCATTTT. Translating gives CASSFPRKVAQHF.